Included here is one TCR beta chain sequence, with context. Ten or more counts support this clonotype. Its recognized antigen is unknown. No per-base quality is available; no much larger clone lies one base away. The sample comes from a study of human T cells and chemical hapten exposure (dated by TCRdb to the early 2020s). For the wider study: For sensitization, 2% DPC in acetone was applied to a 2 cm by 2 cm area of upper inner arm skin. Patient blood was sampled pre-sensitization (week 0) and at 2, 6 and about 24 weeks after DPC sensitization. This study followed changes in the peripheral blood TCR repertoire in vivo during primary and secondary sensitization of alopecia patients to the hapten diphenylcyclopropenone (DPC). Patch testing was done on the upper back using Finn chambers containing 0.01% DPC, and results were scored after 6 days according to International Contact Dermatitis Research Group standards. The patient cohort, mostly female, included alopecia areata with under or over 50% scalp involvement, alopecia totalis and alopecia universalis. Weekly therapeutic DPC doses were additionally applied to the scalp of patients throughout the roughly 25-week study period. Twenty-nine alopecia patients gave blood for TCR sequencing at one to four time points (pre-sensitization, 2, 6 and 24 weeks). Libraries were pooled for sequencing, and per-sample TCR yields varied mainly because of small differences in library volumes within the pool. Study-wide conclusions, independent of this receptor: Because every patient had alopecia, a presumed autoimmune disease, the patients' immune response might differ from that of healthy individuals. Expanded TCRs formed significantly more large CDR3 similarity clusters than pre-sensitization or healthy control sets, consistent with antigen-driven responses. Patch test score correlated positively with the number of PT1 expanded TCRs, reaching significance at thresholds 8, 16 and 32 but not at 4. Repeated subsampling changed both the strength of the expansion versus patch-test correlation and the threshold at which that correlation became significant. DPC sensitization did not change the number of TCRs with a frequency above 1 in 1000, and there was no evidence of changes in global repertoire structure.

The time point label on this specimen signifies: patch test 3, about 24 weeks after DPC sensitization. Reading the label with the study, this specimen's treatment or condition is: therapeutic diphenylcyclopropenone sensitization with weekly scalp DPC. Blood at each patch-test visit was drawn before the patch test was applied. Eligible patients were aged 18 to 70, diagnosed with alopecia, deemed suitable for DPC therapy, and excluded if pregnant. Total RNA was extracted from unfractionated whole blood collected in Tempus Blood RNA tubes. Libraries were built with RACE. The instrument was a NextSeq 500. During library preparation, unique molecular identifiers were attached to individual cDNA molecules so that TCRs could be counted in a quantitative, reproducible way. For every blood RNA sample, sequencing covered both the TCR alpha and TCR beta chains. In the original analysis: Samples had a median of around 92,000 TCRs, with a range from about 20,000 to 690,600. V, J and CDR3 annotation of the TCR reads was performed with the Decombinator software suite. For PS versus PT1 abundance plots, all samples were subsampled to the same number of TCRs (28,000). Expanded TCRs were defined as absent before sensitization and observed at least eight times at the 2-week time point. Starting from the raw public reads, TCRdb applied fastp trimming at Q25, assembled clones with MiXCR and retained in-frame beta chains. Each CDR3 protein gets just one entry, which takes the most common genes and DNA from the rows behind it. These V and J calls rely on TCRdb rather than the paper's analysis. The sample contains about 58,000 distinct CDR3 sequences, over 10% of them found a single time. 2.4% of the sample comes from the top ten.

The CDR3 contains 13 residues, cysteine and phenylalanine counted. Only the CDR3 portion is preserved as DNA: 39 bases, with reading frame beginning at the first base. CDR1 and CDR2, looked up from the germline V gene (reference sequence), are MNHNY and SVGAGI. V loses 5 bases, J loses 1 base, and the germline ends lie 8 bases apart. This clonotype originated in a man aged 25-45 years with alopecia areata. Some clones in this sample may be carry-over from other donors' samples. Rearrangement joined TRBV6-6 to TRBJ1-1, and TRBD1 may be the D gene, going by 5 matching bases. The specimen was whole blood, collected in connection with sensitization to the hapten diphenylcyclopropenone (DPC). CDR3 protein: CASSRGRNTEAFF. The nucleotides are TGTGCCAGCAGTCGGGGGAGGAACACTGAAGCTTTCTTT.